This TCR beta chain was found in a study of long-term antiretroviral therapy in people with HIV. On the study more broadly: The 2015 recommendation for immediate ART came about a decade after the earliest samples.

General observations from the study: Patients on ART gained diversity, which nonetheless stayed below transplant donor controls.

Survey level was the resolution at which the v3.0 immunoSEQ assay ran. The table came from immunoSEQ multiplex PCR; TCRdb's copy has only in-frame clones and leaves some out. The sample yields about 14,000 clones, more than 75% seen once. A word on this clone: Its antigen is unknown.

V gave up 0 bases and J gave up 0 bases, with 8 bases separating them. Germline V gives CDR1 SGHDN, CDR2 FVKESK. This CDR3 comprises 15 residues. The source material was unsorted PBMCs, sampled 3.1 years after starting antiretroviral therapy. This chain joins TRBV14 and TRBJ2-5; D remains unclear. The receptor was derived from a man in his forties with HIV. The CDR3 spells CASSQDLGYQETQYF. The CDR3 coding sequence is TGTGCCAGCAGCCAAGACTTAGGGTACCAAGAGACCCAGTACTTC.